This is a list of T cell receptor beta chains from one sample in a study of cytomegalovirus exposure and HLA in healthy donors. Only in-frame clones appear in the TCRdb table, and some are missing; sequencing was by immunoSEQ multiplex PCR. The sample has around 170,000 clones; 84% are singletons. Sequencing was done on a sample of PBMCs. The receptor set was obtained from a woman aged 50 to 60 in good health and CMV-seropositive. The CDR3 runs from the conserved cysteine through the conserved F or W. A D gene is named only where the DNA matches it firmly. Clone size, where shown, is once, few, many, or a class for clones that have expanded.

size: -; V: TRBV29-1; D: -; J: TRBJ2-6; DNA: TGCTTTGCGTTGGGGGGGCATCACCTCTCTGGGGCCAACGTCCTGACTTTC; CDR3: CFALGGHHLSGANVLTF
size: -; V: TRBV5-4; D: TRBD1; J: TRBJ2-7; DNA: TGTGCCAGCAGCCGGGACAGGACCTCCTACGAGCAGTACTTC; CDR3: CASSRDRTSYEQYF
size: -; V: TRBV10-3; D: TRBD1; J: TRBJ2-7; DNA: TGTGCCATCAGTGACCCAAGGAGAAGACAGGGAACCTACGAGCAGTACTTC; CDR3: CAISDPRRRQGTYEQYF
size: -; V: TRBV18; D: -; J: TRBJ2-3; DNA: TGTGCCAGCTCACCACAGGGGAGCACAGATACGCAGTATTTT; CDR3: CASSPQGSTDTQYF
size: -; V: TRBV5-4; D: TRBD2; J: TRBJ2-2; DNA: TGTGCCAGCAGCCTGCTGGGAGGGGCAACCGGGGAGCTGTTTTTT; CDR3: CASSLLGGATGELFF
size: -; V: TRBV5-4; D: -; J: TRBJ2-1; DNA: TGTGCCAGCGGACCTAGGGGGGGCAACAATGAGCAGTTCTTC; CDR3: CASGPRGGNNEQFF
size: -; V: TRBV4-1; D: TRBD1; J: TRBJ2-7; DNA: TGCGCCAGCAGCCAAGAACAGGGGGCTACCTACGAGCAGTACTTC; CDR3: CASSQEQGATYEQYF
size: -; V: TRBV5-1; D: -; J: TRBJ2-5; DNA: TGCGCCAGCACCCTGCTCAGTCGTCGGGGGGAGACCCAGTACTTC; CDR3: CASTLLSRRGETQYF
size: -; V: TRBV11-2; D: TRBD2; J: TRBJ2-7; DNA: TGTGCCAGCAGCCTAGCGGCAGGGACTACCTACGAGCAGTACTTC; CDR3: CASSLAAGTTYEQYF
size: -; V: TRBV7-2; D: -; J: TRBJ2-1; DNA: TGTGCCAGCAGCAATGGGCGTTACAATGAGCAGTTCTTC; CDR3: CASSNGRYNEQFF
size: -; V: TRBV6-6; D: TRBD1; J: TRBJ1-2; DNA: TGTGCCAGCAGTTACTCGGACAGGAGCAACTATGGCTACACCTTC; CDR3: CASSYSDRSNYGYTF
size: -; V: TRBV7-9; D: TRBD1; J: TRBJ2-5; DNA: TGTGCCAGCAGCTTAAGGAGGACAGGGGGCCGGAGGGTGGGAGAGACCCAGTACTTC; CDR3: CASSLRRTGGRRVGETQYF
size: -; V: TRBV2; D: -; J: TRBJ2-7; DNA: TGTGCCAGCAGTTGGGCTCAAGGATTGGGTGCCGAGCAGTACTTC; CDR3: CASSWAQGLGAEQYF
size: -; V: TRBV5-4; D: TRBD2; J: TRBJ2-2; DNA: TGTGCCAGCAGCCGCACTAGCGGGGGAAAGAACACCGGGGAGCTGTTTTTT; CDR3: CASSRTSGGKNTGELFF
size: once; V: TRBV7-8; D: -; J: TRBJ2-5; DNA: TGTGCCAGCAGCTATACGGGATACCAAGAGACCCAGTACTTC; CDR3: CASSYTGYQETQYF
size: -; V: TRBV30; D: -; J: TRBJ2-2; DNA: TGTGCCTGGAGTCCCTACAGCACCGGGGAGCTGTTTTTT; CDR3: CAWSPYSTGELFF
size: -; V: TRBV2; D: TRBD2; J: TRBJ2-3; DNA: TGTGCCAGCAGCCGACTAGCGACAGGCACAGATACGCAGTATTTT; CDR3: CASSRLATGTDTQYF
size: -; V: TRBV6-5; D: TRBD1; J: TRBJ2-7; DNA: TGTGCCAGTCGCACCGGACAGGGGGACTACGAGCAGTACTTC; CDR3: CASRTGQGDYEQYF
size: -; V: TRBV29-1; D: -; J: TRBJ2-7; DNA: TGCAGCGTTGGAAAGGCCTCGGAGGGGACCGGGTACGAGCAGTACTTC; CDR3: CSVGKASEGTGYEQYF
size: once; V: TRBV29-1; D: TRBD1; J: TRBJ1-1; DNA: TGCAGCGCTAAAATACAGGGGAAGTCGGGGGCTTTCTTT; CDR3: CSAKIQGKSGAFF
size: once; V: TRBV7-2; D: -; J: TRBJ2-1; DNA: TGTGCCAGCAGCTTAGATAACAATGAGCAGTTCTTC; CDR3: CASSLDNNEQFF
size: -; V: TRBV10-3; D: -; J: TRBJ1-6; DNA: TGTGCCAGCAGTGAAATGCTGAGTAATTCACCCCTCCACTTT; CDR3: CASSEMLSNSPLHF
size: -; V: TRBV7-9; D: TRBD1; J: TRBJ1-1; DNA: TGTGCCAGCAGCGCGGACAGGGCGGTGAACACTGAAGCTTTCTTT; CDR3: CASSADRAVNTEAFF
size: -; V: TRBV4-2; D: TRBD2; J: TRBJ2-1; DNA: TGTGCCAGCAGCCGCCGGACCGGGACTAGCGAAAATGAGCAGTTCTTC; CDR3: CASSRRTGTSENEQFF
size: -; V: TRBV25-1; D: -; J: TRBJ2-2; DNA: TGTGCCAGCAGTGATTCCCCAGGGACCGGGGAGCTGTTTTTT; CDR3: CASSDSPGTGELFF
size: -; V: TRBV5-4; D: TRBD2; J: TRBJ2-3; DNA: TGTGCCAGCAGCTTGGCTACCCCGGGGGGAGATACGCAGTATTTT; CDR3: CASSLATPGGDTQYF
size: -; V: TRBV30; D: TRBD1; J: TRBJ1-2; DNA: TGTGCCTACATGTCGGGACAGGGGGCTGGCTACACCTTC; CDR3: CAYMSGQGAGYTF
size: -; V: TRBV18; D: TRBD1; J: TRBJ2-7; DNA: TGTGCCAGCTCACCGCCTCCGGACAGGGCCGCCGAGCAGTACTTC; CDR3: CASSPPPDRAAEQYF
size: -; V: TRBV30; D: -; J: TRBJ1-3; DNA: TGTGCCTGGAGTAAAAACAGGGTAACTGGAAACACCATATATTTT; CDR3: CAWSKNRVTGNTIYF
size: -; V: TRBV5-1; D: TRBD2; J: TRBJ2-3; DNA: TGCGCCAGCAGTCTCAAGCGGGGGGGTTTGACAGATACGCAGTATTTT; CDR3: CASSLKRGGLTDTQYF
size: -; V: TRBV4-2; D: -; J: TRBJ1-2; DNA: TGTGCCAGCAGCCGAGAGTCGTCCGGGGGTAGAGGCTATGGCTACACCTTC; CDR3: CASSRESSGGRGYGYTF
size: -; V: TRBV18; D: -; J: TRBJ1-6; DNA: TGTGCCAGCTCACCACCCTTTGCAGGGGATAATTCACCCCTCCACTTT; CDR3: CASSPPFAGDNSPLHF
size: -; V: TRBV10-3; D: TRBD2; J: TRBJ2-2; DNA: TGTGCCATCAGTGAAGGTAGCGGGGGCCCGAACACCGGGGAGCTGTTTTTT; CDR3: CAISEGSGGPNTGELFF
size: few; V: TRBV19; D: -; J: TRBJ2-2; DNA: TGTGCCAGTACCCTGACAGGAAACACCGGGGAGCTGTTTTTT; CDR3: CASTLTGNTGELFF
size: -; V: TRBV19; D: -; J: TRBJ2-7; DNA: TGTGCCAGTAGTATCCCAAACCGGGACTACGAGCAGTACTTC; CDR3: CASSIPNRDYEQYF
size: -; V: TRBV5-1; D: TRBD1; J: TRBJ1-4; DNA: TGCGCCAGCAGCGGGGGACAGCAGAATGAAAAACTGTTTTTT; CDR3: CASSGGQQNEKLFF
size: -; V: TRBV5-5; D: -; J: TRBJ1-3; DNA: TGTGCCAGCAGCTTCTTCGGGGATTCTGGAAACACCATATATTTT; CDR3: CASSFFGDSGNTIYF
size: once; V: TRBV9; D: -; J: TRBJ1-5; DNA: TGTGCCAGCAGCGTAGGAGGGCGTCAGCCCCAGCATTTT; CDR3: CASSVGGRQPQHF
size: -; V: TRBV5-1; D: TRBD1; J: TRBJ1-3; DNA: TGCGCCAGCAGCTTGGCTCCTACAGGGGACGGAAACACCATATATTTT; CDR3: CASSLAPTGDGNTIYF
size: few; V: TRBV19; D: -; J: TRBJ1-1; DNA: TGTGCCAGTAGTGGACAGTTGAACACTGAAGCTTTCTTT; CDR3: CASSGQLNTEAFF
size: few; V: TRBV13; D: TRBD2; J: TRBJ2-7; DNA: TGTGCCAGCAGCTTAGAGCGTAGCGGGGGCTCCTACGAGCAGTACTTC; CDR3: CASSLERSGGSYEQYF
size: -; V: TRBV27; D: -; J: TRBJ2-5; DNA: TGTGCCAGCATCGGAGGTTACGGCGAGACCCAGTACTTC; CDR3: CASIGGYGETQYF
size: -; V: TRBV19; D: TRBD2; J: TRBJ2-1; DNA: TGTGCCAGTAGTAAGGGTAGCGGGGATGAGCAGTTCTTC; CDR3: CASSKGSGDEQFF
size: -; V: TRBV7-2; D: -; J: TRBJ2-2; DNA: TGTGCCAGCAGCCCCTGGGGCATGTCGAACACCGGGGAGCTGTTTTTT; CDR3: CASSPWGMSNTGELFF
size: -; V: TRBV7-3; D: TRBD1; J: TRBJ2-7; DNA: TGTGCCAGCAGCCCGACAGGGGATGGTATATACGAGCAGTACTTC; CDR3: CASSPTGDGIYEQYF
size: few; V: TRBV19; D: TRBD2; J: TRBJ2-4; DNA: TGTGCCAGTAGTCCTAGCGGGGGTGACATTCAGTACTTC; CDR3: CASSPSGGDIQYF
size: once; V: TRBV20-1; D: -; J: TRBJ1-2; DNA: TGCAGTGCTAAGGGGGTGGACGGCTACACCTTC; CDR3: CSAKGVDGYTF
size: -; V: TRBV30; D: -; J: TRBJ2-3; DNA: TGTGCCTGGAGTGTACCCACAGGCCCCCCAGATACGCAGTATTTT; CDR3: CAWSVPTGPPDTQYF
size: -; V: TRBV21-1; D: -; J: TRBJ1-5; DNA: TGTGCCAGCAGCAAAGCCCCCCATCGGGGGACGAGGCACCAGCCCCAGCATTTT; CDR3: CASSKAPHRGTRHQPQHF
size: -; V: TRBV4-1; D: -; J: TRBJ2-7; DNA: TGCGCCAGCAGCCAAGGAGGGTACCCGGAATACGAGCAGTACTTC; CDR3: CASSQGGYPEYEQYF
size: -; V: TRBV11-1; D: TRBD1; J: TRBJ2-3; DNA: TGTGCCAGCAGCTTAGTTGACAGGGCTGGCACAGATACGCAGTATTTT; CDR3: CASSLVDRAGTDTQYF